The clone carrying this T cell receptor (beta chain) appeared a single time. The CDR3 totals 16 residues. Germline trimming cut 3 bases from V and 5 bases from J; bases unmatched to any gene: 10. Germline CDR1 and CDR2: KGHSH and LQKENI. Recruits, aged roughly 18 to 90 years, lived in 24 US areas. Participants reported their clinical history, and cohort assignment relied on those reports. The recovered donors of Cohort 3 showed two negative PCRs, clearance, or symptom resolution. Assay: immunoSEQ multiplex PCR; the TCRdb copy retains only in-frame clones and omits some. This sample has about 220,000 clones, with around 84% found just once. This specimen comes from a study of blood T cell repertoires in COVID-19. Study details: Donors in the United States, Italy and Spain gave samples during acute or convalescent COVID-19.

The rearrangement uses TRBV18 and TRBJ1-1; 9 bases fit TRBD1. The sequence was obtained from a woman aged 40-49 years who had recovered from COVID-19. What was sequenced was PBMCs or T cells enriched from blood (not recorded which). CDR3 amino acids: CASSPISLTGGTEAFF. The CDR3 coding sequence is TGTGCCAGCTCACCGATTTCGTTGACAGGGGGGACTGAAGCTTTCTTT.